This T cell receptor beta chain was documented in a study of T cell clonality in common variable immunodeficiency. Study outcomes and limitations: CVID subjects shared fewer TCRbeta clones than healthy controls did. Authors noted CVID clonality's cause needs subpopulation repertoire sequencing. Common variable immunodeficiency TCR beta sequences reportedly had fewer deletions and N-nucleotide insertions.

CDR1 is MNHEY, CDR2 SMNVEV, per germline (reference sequence). This CDR3 comprises 15 residues. V was clipped by 1 base and J by 4 bases; unmatched bases: 5. TCRdb's table, derived via immunoSEQ multiplex PCR, lists solely in-frame clones and lacks some. This sample has 25,000 to 35,000 clones, each found more than once. This clone was picked up many times. The target antigen is unknown. The DNA ends 3 residues before the CDR3 does, and the rest of the CDR3 is filled in from the germline J gene. The chain uses TRBV27 and TRBJ1-2, with 8 bases fitting TRBD1. This TCR was recovered from a human donor with common variable immunodeficiency. The sample consisted of peripheral blood mononuclear cells. The chain's CDR3 is CASSLYGQGSYGYTF. The DNA read from the CDR3 is TGTGCCAGCAGTTTATATGGACAGGGTTCCTATGGC.